The 6 T cell receptor beta chains given below trace back to one sample, sequenced in a study of CD8+ T cells in alopecia areata. The treatment is: oral pan-JAK inhibitor, 5-10 mg twice daily. Reverse transcribed after extraction, RNA yielded cDNA as the sequencing template. TCRdb's table, derived via immunoSEQ multiplex PCR, lists solely in-frame clones and lacks some. Here the sample spans some 120,000 clones, around 53% being singletons. This specimen was CD8+ T cells sorted from blood, taken at week 24, from a patient treated with tofacitinib. These receptors originate from a human donor with alopecia areata.

This clone was counted only a few times. This chain links TRBV19 with TRBJ1-5; TRBD1 is a possible D gene (5 bases). The V and J ends lost 1 base and 2 bases respectively, with 15 bases between them. Germline V gives CDR1 LNHDA, CDR2 SQIVND (reference sequence). CDR3 length equals 17 residues. Here the CDR3 reads CASSIVPSGVGNQPQHF. CDR3 coding DNA: TGTGCCAGTAGTATAGTACCTTCGGGGGTTGGCAATCAGCCCCAGCATTTT. The full variable domain, in which reference TRBV19 and TRBJ1-5 provide the parts outside the CDR3, is DGGITQSPKYLFRKEGQNVTLSCEQNLNHDAMYWYRQDPGQGLRLIYYSQIVNDFQKGDIAEGYSVSREKKESFPLTVTSAQKNPTAFYLCASSIVPSGVGNQPQHFGDGTRLSIL.

The chain is built from TRBV4-3 and TRBJ2-3, with 8 positions matching TRBD2. V shed 3 bases and J 5 bases; nucleotides not matched to a gene: 7. The CDR3 extends over 15 amino acids. CDR1 is LGHNA and CDR2 is YSLEER in the germline V gene. The chain's CDR3 is CASSHIRGGEDTQYF. The CDR3 region has the DNA TGCGCCAGCAGCCATATACGGGGGGGCGAAGATACGCAGTATTTT.

The chain couples TRBV30 to TRBJ1-5; 8 bases are a match to TRBD1. The CDR3 is 15 residues long. J gave up 3 bases and V 2 bases, and 6 bases lay outside the gene matches. Germline CDR1 GTSNPN, CDR2 SVGIG (reference sequence). The CDR3 DNA follows: TGTGCCTGGAGTATCGGACAGGGACCCAATCAGCCCCAGCATTTT. This sequence encodes CAWSIGQGPNQPQHF.

This clone was picked up one time. V is TRBV6-5 and J is TRBJ1-4, with a weak D call TRBD1 (5 bases). V was pared by 7 bases and J by 8 bases, with 11 bases between. The CDR3 has 12 residues. The germline V gene encodes CDR1 MNHEY and CDR2 SVGAGI. The CDR3 reads CASTDSGEKLFF. The CDR3 DNA reads as TGTGCCAGCACGGATTCAGGGGAAAAACTGTTTTTT.

The chain joins TRBV5-6 to TRBJ2-7, with 13 bases matching TRBD2. The V and J ends lost 3 bases and 3 bases, in that order; junction bases with no gene match: 0. The CDR3 is 14 amino acids. Germline V gives CDR1 SGHDT, CDR2 YYEEEE. The CDR3 sequence: CASSWTSGGYEQYF. DNA for the CDR3: TGTGCCAGCAGCTGGACTAGCGGGGGCTACGAGCAGTACTTC.

V gene TRBV9 combines with J gene TRBJ1-2; D is undetermined. Per germline, CDR1 SGDLS and CDR2 YYNGEE. The CDR3 consists of 12 residues. V was pared by 7 bases and J by 3 bases, with 10 bases between. CDR3 sequence: CASGGRHYGYTF. The CDR3 region has the DNA TGTGCCAGCGGAGGCCGGCACTATGGCTACACCTTC.